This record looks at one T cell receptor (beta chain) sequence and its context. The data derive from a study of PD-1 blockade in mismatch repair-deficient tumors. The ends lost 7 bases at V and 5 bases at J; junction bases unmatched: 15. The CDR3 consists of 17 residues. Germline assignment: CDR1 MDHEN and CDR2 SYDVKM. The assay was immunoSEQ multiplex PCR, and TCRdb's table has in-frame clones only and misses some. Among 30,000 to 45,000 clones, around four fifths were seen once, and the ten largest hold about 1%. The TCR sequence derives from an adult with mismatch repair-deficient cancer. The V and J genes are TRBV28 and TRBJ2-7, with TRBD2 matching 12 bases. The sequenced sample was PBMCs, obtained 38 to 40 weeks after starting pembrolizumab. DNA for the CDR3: TGTGCCAGCACACTAGCGGGAGGAACAGGGGTTGGGAACGAGCAGTACTTC. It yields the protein CASTLAGGTGVGNEQYF.